Listed below are T cell receptor beta chains from one sample, sequenced in a study of PD-L1 blockade in urothelial cancer. Generated by immunoSEQ multiplex PCR, the TCRdb table keeps only in-frame clones and is missing some. The repertoire has about 95,000 clones, about nine tenths of them found once; the top ten carry roughly 2%. The sample consisted of PBMCs, taken around atezolizumab (anti-PD-L1) treatment. The receptors shown here come from a man aged 60-69 years with urothelial cancer. Both conserved end residues are part of each CDR3. A D gene is named only where the DNA matches it firmly. The size entry is marked missing in some rows and otherwise reads once, few, many or a size class.

d_call: TRBD2
clone_size: .
j_call: TRBJ2-3
v_call: TRBV19
cdr3_nt: TGTGCCAGTAGTGGCAGCGGGAGACCAGATACGCAGTATTTT
cdr3_aa: CASSGSGRPDTQYF

d_call: TRBD1
clone_size: .
j_call: TRBJ2-2
v_call: TRBV10-3
cdr3_nt: TGTGCCATCAGTGAGTCTGGACAGGGAGCCGGGGAGCTGTTTTTT
cdr3_aa: CAISESGQGAGELFF

d_call: .
clone_size: few
j_call: TRBJ1-3
v_call: TRBV27
cdr3_nt: TGTGCCAGCACTACCCGGGACTCCGGAAACACCATATATTTT
cdr3_aa: CASTTRDSGNTIYF

d_call: .
clone_size: .
j_call: TRBJ2-7
v_call: TRBV29-1
cdr3_nt: TGCAGCGGGAAGGGAGCCTACGAGCAGTACTTC
cdr3_aa: CSGKGAYEQYF

d_call: TRBD1
clone_size: once
j_call: TRBJ1-2
v_call: TRBV5-1
cdr3_nt: TGCGCCAGCAGCTCAGGACAGGGAGGTGGCTACACCTTC
cdr3_aa: CASSSGQGGGYTF

d_call: TRBD1
clone_size: .
j_call: TRBJ2-7
v_call: TRBV11-2
cdr3_nt: TGTGCCAGCAGCTTCGGGACAGGACTCTACGAGCAGTACTTC
cdr3_aa: CASSFGTGLYEQYF

d_call: TRBD1
clone_size: .
j_call: TRBJ2-2
v_call: TRBV5-5
cdr3_nt: TGTGCCAGCAGCTCCCATGCGACAGGGCTGTACACCGGGGAGCTGTTTTTT
cdr3_aa: CASSSHATGLYTGELFF

d_call: .
clone_size: .
j_call: TRBJ2-1
v_call: TRBV6-5
cdr3_nt: TGTGCCAGCAGTTTAATGGGGGGCTCCTACAATGAGCAGTTCTTC
cdr3_aa: CASSLMGGSYNEQFF

d_call: .
clone_size: few
j_call: TRBJ1-1
v_call: TRBV4-1
cdr3_nt: TGCGCCAGCAGCCCTTTTTCCGGGACAATGAACACTGAAGCTTTCTTT
cdr3_aa: CASSPFSGTMNTEAFF

d_call: TRBD1
clone_size: .
j_call: TRBJ2-1
v_call: TRBV5-1
cdr3_nt: TGCGCCAGCAGCTTGATGGCAGGGGGTCGGAATGAGCAGTTCTTC
cdr3_aa: CASSLMAGGRNEQFF